The present T cell receptor beta chain was sequenced within a study of shared clonotypes between healthy human individuals (TCRdb year 2020). In the study overall: The cohort comprised two women and a few men aged 18 to 49 years. For each donor, CD4 naive and CD4 memory were each given three plates, CD8 naive was given two plates, and CD8 memory was given one plate. The study deeply sequenced blood TCR repertoires of about 5 healthy adults to estimate repertoire size and the extent of clonotype sharing between individuals. To increase sequencing depth and limit assay-specific biases, different laboratories used diverse techniques to prepare libraries and sequence TCR repertoires. Between about 0.85 and 9.5 billion PBMCs per donor were obtained by leukapheresis. Broad study findings and their caveats: Based on pairwise subsampling, the degree of clonotype sharing among donors was expected to be affected by sequencing depth. Naive subsets generally had larger estimated clonotype richness than memory subsets did. Because the study included only a small number of donors, the genetic and exposure-history diversity represented was limited. Even with the large sequencing depth, rarefaction of the sorted-subset datasets indicated that sequencing was incomplete. Only blood was sampled, and tissue TCR repertoires likely differ from those in blood. When several donors were compared, the shared fraction of clonotypes was about 5% for naive CD4, less than 4% for naive CD8, roughly 2.3% for memory CD4, and about 0.36% for memory CD8. Higher generation probabilities were observed for clonotypes shared by all four sorted-subset donors than for non-shared clonotypes.

Using the deep immunoSEQ assay, multiplex PCR amplified TCR CDR3 regions from genomic DNA. Extracted genomic DNA from each cell subset was spread evenly across all wells of several immunoSEQ 96-well plates, with each plate serving as a replicate. For sorted subsets, each replicate PCR was loaded with approximately 190 ng genomic DNA, equivalent to 30,000 to 35,000 T cell genomes. Purified libraries were quantified with a Qubit 3.0 fluorometer, sized on a Bioanalyzer 2100, and re-quantified with the KAPA Library Quantification kit. Every immunoSEQ 96-well plate was sequenced on a separate single-read 150-cycle Illumina NextSeq 550 flow cell. In the original analysis: The immunoSEQ output contained only junctional sequences without quality scores, so filtering could not match that applied to full-length reads. To assign V/J genes and CDR3, sequences were annotated against IMGT germline references using PyIR, a Python wrapper for IgBLAST v1.9. Reads with weak V/J assignments (E-value above 1e-6), missing CDR3, stop codons, out-of-frame junctions, or ambiguous translated residues were removed. A V3J clonotype was defined by an identical inferred V gene, J gene, and CDR3 amino acid sequence. The percentage overlap between two repertoires was calculated by dividing the number of shared unique clonotypes by the size of the smaller repertoire. RTK rarefaction, the Chao1 estimator, and Recon v2.1 estimates of unobserved clonotypes were used to assess repertoire richness. For all TCRbeta clonotypes obtained by the gDNA method from four donors, generation probabilities were computed with OLGA. In TCRdb, the immuneACCESS table is reduced to in-frame sequences with V and J assigned. These tables do not hold every clone; where another copy was compared, an unresolved V gene accounts for under half, and the others remain unexplained. The V and J calls and clone size come from that table; D and trimming were worked out from the DNA. The sample has some 580,000 clones on record, more than 95% of them singletons. The ten largest clones represent roughly 0.05% of the sample.

About this clone: Its binding antigen is unknown. The record has no base qualities; no much larger clone is one base away.

Donors were healthy HIV-negative adults with no recently reported acute infections or vaccinations. Every donor was a Caucasian adult living in Nashville, Tennessee, USA. CD4+ T cells were enriched by magnetic negative selection, after which naive cells were positively selected on CD45RA and the negative fraction was taken as the memory subset. After blood collection by leukapheresis, PBMCs were isolated using Ficoll-Histopaque density gradient centrifugation and then cryopreserved in the vapor phase of liquid nitrogen. Analytical flow cytometry was used to check the purity and quantity of every magnetically sorted T cell population. Genomic DNA was isolated from every sorted fraction and measured by UV absorbance on a Nanodrop 2000c. Trimming removed 1 base from V and 0 bases from J, leaving 10 bases between the germline ends. The CDR3 goes from the cysteine to the phenylalanine over 16 residues. Only the CDR3 portion is preserved as DNA: 48 bases, with reading frame beginning at the first base. CDR1 and CDR2 (SGHAT, FQNNGV) derive from the germline V gene.

The rearrangement joined TRBV11-2 to TRBJ1-3; the D gene is perhaps TRBD1, from 5 matching bases. Sequenced input: naive CD4+ T cells sorted from blood. Explained via the paper, the cell subset or site label denotes: CD45RA+ positively selected. This clonotype was obtained from a woman under 40 in good health. The DNA is as follows: TGTGCCAGCAGCTTAGCTGGGGGGGTCTCTGGAAACACCATATATTTT. The encoded protein is CASSLAGGVSGNTIYF.